This paragraph covers one T cell receptor beta chain sequence. Profiled with immunoSEQ multiplex PCR; TCRdb holds only in-frame clones, not every one. The sample has just over 350,000 clones; 75% to 90% are singletons. The sample originates from a study of blood T cell repertoires in COVID-19. This receptor was identified in a woman aged 55-70 years with COVID-19, enrolled during active disease. Material for sequencing was peripheral blood.

The CDR3 spells CASSLTGGLAYGYTF. The CDR3 DNA follows: TGTGCCAGCAGCCTTACGGGGGGGCTCGCCTATGGCTACACCTTC. The J gene is TRBJ1-2, the V gene TRBV3-1 (or the pseudogene TRBV3-2), with D possibly being TRBD1 (6 bases). The CDR3 is made up of 15 amino acids. Trimming removed 4 bases at V and 4 bases at J, with 16 bases between. Germline V gene sequence: CDR1 LGHDT, CDR2 YNNKEL (reference sequence).